These 13 T cell receptor beta chains were sequenced from one sample in a study of blood T cell repertoires in COVID-19. This table comes from immunoSEQ multiplex PCR, and its TCRdb copy is limited to in-frame clones, with some not included. The table shows a few hundred thousand clones, with roughly 90% occurring only once. The sequencing sample was made of peripheral blood. These receptors were collected from a man between 40 and 49 years old with acute or convalescent COVID-19.

The chain carries TRBV9 and TRBJ1-2; 9 nucleotides line up with TRBD1. Germline values: CDR1 SGDLS, CDR2 YYNGEE. The V and J ends lost 4 bases and 4 bases, in that order; junction bases with no gene match: 8. The CDR3 is 15 amino acids. The CDR3 spells CASSSQDRGAYGYTF. The CDR3 DNA sequence: TGTGCCAGCAGCTCCCAGGACAGGGGAGCCTATGGCTACACCTTC.

This clone was recorded a few times. V is TRBV3-1 (or the pseudogene TRBV3-2) and J is TRBJ1-2, with 9 positions matching TRBD1. CDR3 size: 14 residues. V lost 6 bases, J lost 6 bases, and 8 bases stayed unmatched. Germline assignment: CDR1 LGHDT and CDR2 YNNKEL (reference sequence). CDR3 residues: CASSQQGANDGYTF. The DNA for the CDR3 is TGTGCCAGCAGTCAACAGGGGGCGAACGATGGCTACACCTTC.

This clone has a single count. The chain combines TRBV4-3 with TRBJ1-3; TRBD1 might be the D (6 bases). Germline assignment: CDR1 LGHNA and CDR2 YSLEER. The CDR3 runs 16 residues. V lost 0 bases and J 4 bases, leaving 13 bases between the germline ends. The CDR3 protein is CASSQEYRASGNTIYF. CDR3 coding DNA: TGCGCCAGCAGCCAAGAATACAGGGCGTCCGGAAACACCATATATTTT.

Only one count was recorded for this clone. The CDR3 DNA reads TGTGCCAGCAGTCCGACAGTGGGGCCTCAAGAGACCCAGTACTTC. This translates into CASSPTVGPQETQYF. This chain links TRBV27 with TRBJ2-5, with D possibly being TRBD1 (5 bases). The V and J ends lost 5 bases and 2 bases respectively, with 15 bases between them. CDR1 is MNHEY, CDR2 SMNVEV, per germline (reference sequence). The CDR3 has 15 residues.

This clone occurred once. DNA of the CDR3: TGTGCCAGCAGCCCACGGACACCTACCAATGAGCAGTTCTTC. It specifies CASSPRTPTNEQFF. The J gene is TRBJ2-1, the V gene TRBV7-9; the D gene is possibly TRBD1 (5 bases). V shed 5 bases and J shed 6 bases, with 14 bases lying between them. The CDR3 has 14 amino acids. CDR1 SEHNR and CDR2 FQNEAQ come from the germline V gene (reference sequence).

V and J are TRBV5-5 and TRBJ1-1; D is undetermined. The CDR3 sequence is 13 residues long. V gave up 4 bases and J gave up 5 bases, with 12 bases separating them. Germline V gene sequence: CDR1 SGHKS, CDR2 YYEKEE (reference sequence). The CDR3 here is CASSLSGGTEAFF. CDR3 nucleotide sequence: TGTGCCAGCAGCCTCAGTGGAGGAACTGAAGCTTTCTTT.

V usage is TRBV30 and J usage is TRBJ2-3, with 8 bases lining up with TRBD2. Trimming took 3 bases from V and 5 from J; bases not matched to a gene: 4. The CDR3 has 13 residues. CDR1 GTSNPN and CDR2 SVGIG come from the germline V gene (reference sequence). The CDR3 DNA follows: TGTGCCTGGAGAGTAAGCGGGAGAGATACGCAGTATTTT. Its protein is CAWRVSGRDTQYF.

The CDR3 sequence: CASSLVGDEKLFF. CDR3 in DNA: TGTGCCAGCAGCTTGGTCGGGGATGAAAAACTGTTTTTT. The V and J genes are TRBV5-6 and TRBJ1-4; D call uncertain. Germline CDR1 SGHDT, CDR2 YYEEEE. Deletions cut 0 bases from V and 6 bases from J, with 6 bases between. The CDR3 covers 13 residues.

The genes are TRBV11-1 and TRBJ1-1; 7 positions agree with TRBD1. The V segment lost 1 base and the J segment 5 bases; nucleotides outside the gene matches: 7. Per the germline V gene, CDR1 is SGHAT and CDR2 is FQDESV (reference sequence). The CDR3 totals 15 residues. CDR3 protein: CASSLVEGARTEAFF. The CDR3 DNA is TGTGCCAGCAGCTTAGTTGAGGGGGCGCGAACTGAAGCTTTCTTT.

The V and J genes are TRBV29-1 and TRBJ1-1; 10 bases align to TRBD1. There are 11 residues in the CDR3. J was trimmed by 6 bases and V by 7 bases; bases with no gene match: 2. The germline V gene has CDR1 SQVTM and CDR2 ANQGSEA. DNA of the CDR3: TGCAGCGCCGGACAGGGGGCTGAAGCTTTCTTT. Translated: CSAGQGAEAFF. Complete variable domain (other parts from reference TRBV29-1 and TRBJ1-1): SAVISQKPSRDICQRGTSLTIQCQVDSQVTMMFWYRQQPGQSLTLIATANQGSEATYESGFVIDKFPISRPNLTFSTLTVSNMSPEDSSIYLCSAGQGAEAFFGQGTRLTVV.

In this sample, this clone turned up a few times. The chain uses TRBV19 and TRBJ2-7; D unresolved. The V and J ends lost 3 bases and 4 bases respectively, with 10 bases between them. The CDR3 is 13 residues long. Germline CDR1 reads LNHDA; CDR2 reads SQIVND (reference sequence). CDR3: CASSIVLSYEQYF. The CDR3 DNA is TGTGCCAGTAGTATTGTTCTGTCTTACGAGCAGTACTTC.

This clone has only one observation. The chain carries TRBV6-2 or TRBV6-3 and TRBJ1-2, with D possibly TRBD1 on 5 matching bases. The germline CDR1 and CDR2 sequences are MNHEY and SVGEGT. The CDR3 consists of 14 residues. With 5 bases removed from V and 3 bases from J, the gap between germline ends came to 13 bases. The CDR3 DNA reads as TGTGCCAGCAGTGCCCCCAGGGTTGACTATGGCTACACCTTC. The encoded protein is CASSAPRVDYGYTF.

This chain connects TRBV2 to TRBJ2-2, with D hard to call. V lost 8 bases and J lost 1, with 8 bases in between. This CDR3 comprises 13 residues. CDR1 and CDR2 (germline): SNHLY, FYNNEI. CDR3 residues: CASAGKNTGELFF. The CDR3 DNA is TGTGCCAGCGCAGGTAAGAACACCGGGGAGCTGTTTTTT.